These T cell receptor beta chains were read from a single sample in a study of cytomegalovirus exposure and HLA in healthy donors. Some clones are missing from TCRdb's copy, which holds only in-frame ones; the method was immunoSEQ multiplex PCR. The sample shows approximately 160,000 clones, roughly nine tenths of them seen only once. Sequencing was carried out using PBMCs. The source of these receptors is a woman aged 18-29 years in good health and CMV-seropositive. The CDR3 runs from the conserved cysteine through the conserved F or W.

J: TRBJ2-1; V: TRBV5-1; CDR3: CASSLERGRNEQFF
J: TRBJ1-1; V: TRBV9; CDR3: CASSEEGRGKTEAFF
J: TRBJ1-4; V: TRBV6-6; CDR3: CASSYSGGLGEKLFF
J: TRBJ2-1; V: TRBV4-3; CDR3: CASSHDPGQGASEQFF
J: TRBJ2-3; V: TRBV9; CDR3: CASSVEGSGIIDTQYF
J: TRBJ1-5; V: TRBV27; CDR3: CASSPRQVLVTTQPQHF
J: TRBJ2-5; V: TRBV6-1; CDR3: CASSARVNQETQYF
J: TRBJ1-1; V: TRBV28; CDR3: CATAGTGIMNTEAFF
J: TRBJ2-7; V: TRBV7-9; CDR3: CASSQGFRGYEQYF
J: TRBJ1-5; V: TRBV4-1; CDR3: CASSQVPTGAQPQHF
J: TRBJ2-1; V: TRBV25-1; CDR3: CASTSWGNNEQFF
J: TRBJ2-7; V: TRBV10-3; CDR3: CAISAPGHSDEQYF
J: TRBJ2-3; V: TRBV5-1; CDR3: CASSLGQGATDTQYF
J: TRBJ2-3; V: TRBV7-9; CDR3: CASSRTSTDTQYF
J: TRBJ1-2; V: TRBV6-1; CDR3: CASQKTDYYGYTF
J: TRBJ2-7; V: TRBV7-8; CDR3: CASSPQGRSYEQYF
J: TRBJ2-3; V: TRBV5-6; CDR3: CASSQEVGADTQYF
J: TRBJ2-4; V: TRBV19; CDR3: CASTGTGRTKNIQYF
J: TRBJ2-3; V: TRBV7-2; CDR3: CASSDRARGFRVDTQYF
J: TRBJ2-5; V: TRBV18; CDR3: CASSPSLAQETQYF
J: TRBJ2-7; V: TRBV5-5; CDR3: CASSLIQTSYEQYF
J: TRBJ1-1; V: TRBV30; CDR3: CAWTGDLNTEAFF
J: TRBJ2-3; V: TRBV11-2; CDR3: CASSHSSYTQYF
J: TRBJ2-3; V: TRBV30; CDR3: CAWSRDRTVVRCRGGPTDTQYF
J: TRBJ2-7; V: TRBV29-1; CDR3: CSVEGAGSSYEQYF
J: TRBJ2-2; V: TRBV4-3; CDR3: CASSQDHQQGYTGELFF
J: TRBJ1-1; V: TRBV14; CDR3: CASSQEFSTGYTEAFF
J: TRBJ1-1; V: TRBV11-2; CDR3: CASSLEGVGYTEAFF
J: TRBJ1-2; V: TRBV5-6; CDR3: CASTQLGASNYGYTF
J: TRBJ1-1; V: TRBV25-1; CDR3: CASMRTGINTEAFF
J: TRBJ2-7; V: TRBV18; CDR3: CASSRLADTYEQYF
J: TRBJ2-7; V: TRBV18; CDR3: CASSPNPGTGGYEQYF
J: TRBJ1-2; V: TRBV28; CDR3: CASNSEGRLAYGYTF
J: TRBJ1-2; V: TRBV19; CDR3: CASSAGRGPSSYGYTF
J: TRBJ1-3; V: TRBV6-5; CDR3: CASRSGGGAGNTIYF